This TCR beta chain was profiled in a study of identical twins. Overall study findings and caveats: While abundant cord blood beta clonotypes carried fewer insertions, memory repertoires showed no such pattern.

Notes on this clonotype: Its specificity is unknown.

TCRdb itself ran the 5' RACE reads through MiXCR, one entry per CDR3 protein. The sample carries about 690,000 distinct CDR3 sequences, 21% recorded once. Germline V gives CDR1 SGHVT, CDR2 SQSDAQ. There are 20 residues in the CDR3. The V end was cut by 2 bases, the J end by 3 bases, with 26 bases between. These same records also appear under a second study, on T cells expressing NK-cell markers. As reported in that work: Repertoires of TCR beta were obtained from T cells sorted as CD3+CD56+NKG2C+, CD3+CD56+NKG2C- and CD3+CD56-NKG2C+. Dominant NKG2C+ clonotypes made up roughly 1.0-7.5% of CD8+ T cells in over five donors.

The specimen was PBMCs. This TCR derives from a woman under 30 in good health. The V gene is TRBV7-4, the J gene TRBJ2-4; perhaps TRBD1 as D (7 bases). This CDR3 reads CASSLRGGGTVDFYKNIQYF. CDR3 sequence (DNA): TGTGCCAGCAGCTTAAGAGGTGGGGGGACAGTCGACTTCTACAAAAACATTCAGTACTTC.